These 10 T cell receptor beta chains were sequenced from one sample in a study of shared clonotypes between healthy human individuals. In the naive CD8 group, cells lacked CD45RO and were positively selected for CCR7, so terminally differentiated effector memory CD45RA+ cells were left out. The protocol was immunoSEQ multiplex PCR, while the TCRdb copy is restricted to in-frame clones and leaves out a portion. The repertoire consists of nearly 2 million clones, with about 95% occurring once and the leading ten covering roughly 1.2%. Sample: naive CD8+ T cells sorted from blood. The receptors come from a man between 18 and 29 years old in good health.

The CDR3 DNA reads TGTGCCAGCTCACCACCCAGGACGGGAAACACCGGGGAGCTGTTTTTT. Translated: CASSPPRTGNTGELFF. The chain has TRBV18 and TRBJ2-2; weak D call: TRBD2 (5 bases). V lost 0 bases, J lost 2 bases, and 10 bases lay in between. Germline V CDR1 and CDR2: KGHSH, LQKENI. The CDR3 consists of 16 residues.

V usage is TRBV10-3 and J usage is TRBJ2-1; 9 bases agree with TRBD2. The germline V gene encodes CDR1 ENHRY and CDR2 SYGVKD. The V gene end was trimmed by 8 bases and the J gene end by 0 bases; junction bases not matched to a gene: 11. The CDR3 has 17 residues. The CDR3 is CAIGKAGGPSSYNEQFF. The CDR3 nucleotides are TGTGCCATCGGGAAAGCGGGGGGTCCAAGCTCCTACAATGAGCAGTTCTTC.

This clone was found once. The CDR3 is CASSILGEFGSEQYF. DNA for the CDR3: TGTGCCAGCAGCATCTTAGGGGAGTTCGGGTCCGAGCAGTACTTC. The chain combines TRBV5-6 with TRBJ2-7; D may match TRBD1 or TRBD2 (5 bases each). Germline CDR1 and CDR2: SGHDT and YYEEEE. Trimming cost V 4 bases and J 6 bases, with 20 bases left between them. The CDR3 has 15 amino acids.

V is TRBV25-1 and J is TRBJ1-1; no definite D call. The CDR3 extends over 13 amino acids. Germline CDR1 is MGHDK and CDR2 is SYGVNS. Trimming left V 10 bases short and J 1 base short, with 13 bases between. CDR3 loop: CATSPRQNTEAFF. The CDR3 DNA sequence: TGTGCCACCTCACCCCGACAGAACACTGAAGCTTTCTTT.

The chain joins TRBV6-1 to TRBJ2-7; 8 nucleotides line up with TRBD2. The CDR3 extends over 16 amino acids. Germline CDR1 and CDR2: MNHNS and SASEGT. The trim removed 2 bases at V and 3 bases at J, leaving 9 bases unmatched. In DNA, the CDR3 is TGTGCCAGCAGTGAATTTCTTGGGACTAGTATCTACGAGCAGTACTTC. It codes for CASSEFLGTSIYEQYF.

The table lists this clone with a count of one. V is TRBV7-6 and J is TRBJ1-3; no definite D call. Trimming removed 1 base at V and 4 bases at J, with 14 bases between. There are 16 residues in the CDR3. Germline CDR1 SGHVS, CDR2 FNYEAQ. CDR3 sequence reads: CASSLESEGSGNTIYF. CDR3 nucleotide sequence: TGTGCCAGCAGCTTAGAATCGGAAGGAAGCGGAAACACCATATATTTT.

The rearrangement links TRBV27 to TRBJ1-5; D is possibly TRBD1 (5 bases). V was cut by 9 bases and J by 1 base, with 13 bases left in between. The CDR3 consists of 14 residues. Germline V gene lookup returns CDR1 MNHEY and CDR2 SMNVEV (reference sequence). The CDR3 DNA follows: TGTGCCAGTAAGACAGTTGGAAGCAATCAGCCCCAGCATTTT. Protein sequence: CASKTVGSNQPQHF.

The chain recombines TRBV11-2 with TRBJ2-7; 10 nucleotides align to TRBD2. The ends lost 1 base at V and 0 bases at J; junction bases unmatched: 6. Germline lookup yields CDR1 SGHAT and CDR2 FQNNGV. The CDR3 contains 17 residues. The CDR3 reads CASSLAPSGGLSYEQYF. In DNA form, the CDR3 reads TGTGCCAGCAGCTTAGCCCCTAGCGGGGGCCTCTCCTACGAGCAGTACTTC. Drawing the rest from reference TRBV11-2 and TRBJ2-7, the complete variable domain is EAGVAQSPRYKIIEKRQSVAFWCNPISGHATLYWYQQILGQGPKLLIQFQNNGVVDDSQLPKDRFSAERLKGVDSTLKIQPAKLEDSAVYLCASSLAPSGGLSYEQYFGPGTRLTVT.

The gene calls are TRBV6-1 and TRBJ1-6; D uncertain. CDR1 is MNHNS and CDR2 is SASEGT in the germline V gene. The CDR3 is 15 residues long. V was cut by 0 bases and J by 5 bases, with 8 bases left in between. The CDR3 DNA reads as TGTGCCAGCAGTGAAGCGTACCCCCATAATTCACCCCTCCACTTT. Translated: CASSEAYPHNSPLHF.

The J gene is TRBJ2-7, the V gene TRBV11-2, with a weak D call TRBD2 (5 bases). The CDR3 has 16 residues. CDR1 and CDR2 (germline): SGHAT, FQNNGV. V lost 1 base to trimming and J lost 0 bases, with 13 bases between them. CDR3 bases: TGTGCCAGCAGCTTAGGGTATAGCGCATACTCCTACGAGCAGTACTTC. Protein: CASSLGYSAYSYEQYF.